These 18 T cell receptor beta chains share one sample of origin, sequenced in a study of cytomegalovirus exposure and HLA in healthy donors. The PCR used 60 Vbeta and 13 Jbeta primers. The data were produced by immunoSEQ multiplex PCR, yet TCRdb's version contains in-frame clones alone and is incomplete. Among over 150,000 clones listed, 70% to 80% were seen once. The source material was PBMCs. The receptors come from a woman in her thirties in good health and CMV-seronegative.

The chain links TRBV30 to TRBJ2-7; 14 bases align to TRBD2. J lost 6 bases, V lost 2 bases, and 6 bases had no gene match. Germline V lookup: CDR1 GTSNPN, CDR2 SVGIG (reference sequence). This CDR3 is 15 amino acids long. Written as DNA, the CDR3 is TGTGCCTGGAGTCCGGGACTAGCGGGAGAGGGCGAGCAGTACTTC. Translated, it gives CAWSPGLAGEGEQYF.

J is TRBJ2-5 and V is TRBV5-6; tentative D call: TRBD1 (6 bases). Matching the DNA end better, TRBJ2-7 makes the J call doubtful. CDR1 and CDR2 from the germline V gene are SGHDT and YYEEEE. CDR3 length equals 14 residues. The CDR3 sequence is CASSPGHSIGEQYF. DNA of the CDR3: TGTGCCAGCAGCCCGGGACACAGCATAGGCGAGCAGTACTTC.

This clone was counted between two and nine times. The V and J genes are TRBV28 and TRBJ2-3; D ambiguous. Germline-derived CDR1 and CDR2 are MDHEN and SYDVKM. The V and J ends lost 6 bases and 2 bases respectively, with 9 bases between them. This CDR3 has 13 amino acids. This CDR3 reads CASSAANTDTQYF. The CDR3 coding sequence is TGTGCCAGCAGCGCCGCTAACACAGATACGCAGTATTTT.

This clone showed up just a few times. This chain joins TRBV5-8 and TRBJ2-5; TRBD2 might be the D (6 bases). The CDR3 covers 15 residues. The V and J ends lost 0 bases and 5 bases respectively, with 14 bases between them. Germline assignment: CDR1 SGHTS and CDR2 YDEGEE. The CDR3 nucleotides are TGTGCCAGCAGCTTGGTGACGGGGGTGTGGGAGACCCAGTACTTC. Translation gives CASSLVTGVWETQYF.

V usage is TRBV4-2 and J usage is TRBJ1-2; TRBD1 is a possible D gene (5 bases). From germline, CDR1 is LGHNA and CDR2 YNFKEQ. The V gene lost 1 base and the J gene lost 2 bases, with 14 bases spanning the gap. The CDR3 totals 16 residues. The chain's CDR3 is CASSQVQTGPNYGYTF. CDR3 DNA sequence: TGTGCCAGCAGCCAAGTTCAAACAGGCCCGAACTATGGCTACACCTTC.

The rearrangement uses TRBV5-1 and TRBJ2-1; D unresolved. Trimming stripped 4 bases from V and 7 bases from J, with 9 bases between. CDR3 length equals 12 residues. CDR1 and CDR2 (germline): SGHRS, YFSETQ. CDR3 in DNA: TGCGCCAGCAGCGCCCACTTGAATGAGCAGTTCTTC. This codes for CASSAHLNEQFF.

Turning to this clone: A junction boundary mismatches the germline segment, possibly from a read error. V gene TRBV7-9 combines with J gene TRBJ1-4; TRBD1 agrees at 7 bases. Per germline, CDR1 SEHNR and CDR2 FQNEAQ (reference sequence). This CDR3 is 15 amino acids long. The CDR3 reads CSSSFPKGASEKLFF. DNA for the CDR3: TGTTCCAGCAGCTTCCCGAAGGGGGCGAGTGAAAAACTGTTTTTT.

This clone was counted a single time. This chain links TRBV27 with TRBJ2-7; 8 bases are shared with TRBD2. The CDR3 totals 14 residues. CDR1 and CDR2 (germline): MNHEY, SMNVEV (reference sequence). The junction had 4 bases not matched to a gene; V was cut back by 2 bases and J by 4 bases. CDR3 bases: TGTGCCAGCAGTTTAACTAGCGGAATATACGAGCAGTACTTC. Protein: CASSLTSGIYEQYF.

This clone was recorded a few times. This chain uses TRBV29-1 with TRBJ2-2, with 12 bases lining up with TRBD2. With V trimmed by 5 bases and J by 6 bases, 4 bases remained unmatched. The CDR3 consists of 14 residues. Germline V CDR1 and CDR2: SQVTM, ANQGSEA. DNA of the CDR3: TGCAGCGTTCGTGGACTAGCGGGGTCCGGGGAGCTGTTTTTT. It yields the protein CSVRGLAGSGELFF.

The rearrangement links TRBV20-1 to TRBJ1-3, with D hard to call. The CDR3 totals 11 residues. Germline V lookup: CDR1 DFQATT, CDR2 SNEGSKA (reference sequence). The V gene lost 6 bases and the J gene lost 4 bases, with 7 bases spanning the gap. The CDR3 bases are TGCAGTGCCCGCAGGGGAAACACCATATATTTT. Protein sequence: CSARRGNTIYF.

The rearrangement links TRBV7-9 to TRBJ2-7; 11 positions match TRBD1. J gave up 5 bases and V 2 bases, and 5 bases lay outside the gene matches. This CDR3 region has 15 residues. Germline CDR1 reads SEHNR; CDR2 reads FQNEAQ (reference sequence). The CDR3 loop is CASSLYGQGANEQYF. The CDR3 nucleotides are TGTGCCAGCAGCTTATATGGACAGGGGGCCAACGAGCAGTACTTC.

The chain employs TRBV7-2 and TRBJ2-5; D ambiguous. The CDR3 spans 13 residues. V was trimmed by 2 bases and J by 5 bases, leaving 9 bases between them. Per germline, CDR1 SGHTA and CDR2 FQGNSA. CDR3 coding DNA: TGTGCCAGCAGCTTATCTCCCCGGGAGACCCAGTACTTC. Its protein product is CASSLSPRETQYF.

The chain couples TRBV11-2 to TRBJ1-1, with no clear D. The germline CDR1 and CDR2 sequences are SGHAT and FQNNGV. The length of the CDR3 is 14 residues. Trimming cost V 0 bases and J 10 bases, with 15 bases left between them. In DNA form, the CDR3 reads TGTGCCAGCAGCTTAGATCCACGGGTCCGAGGAGCTTTCTTT. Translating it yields CASSLDPRVRGAFF.

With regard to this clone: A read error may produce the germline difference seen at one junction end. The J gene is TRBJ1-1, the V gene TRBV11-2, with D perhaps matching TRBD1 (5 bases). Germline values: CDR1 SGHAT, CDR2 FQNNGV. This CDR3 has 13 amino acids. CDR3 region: CASSLAIGGKAFF. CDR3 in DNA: TGTGCCAGCAGCCTCGCTATCGGGGGTAAAGCGTTCTTT.

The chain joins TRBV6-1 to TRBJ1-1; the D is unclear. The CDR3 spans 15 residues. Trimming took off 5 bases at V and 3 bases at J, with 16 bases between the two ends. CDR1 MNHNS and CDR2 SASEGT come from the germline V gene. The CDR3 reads CASSPGSPPYTEAFF. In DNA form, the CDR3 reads TGTGCCAGCAGTCCTGGGAGCCCCCCCTACACTGAAGCTTTCTTT.

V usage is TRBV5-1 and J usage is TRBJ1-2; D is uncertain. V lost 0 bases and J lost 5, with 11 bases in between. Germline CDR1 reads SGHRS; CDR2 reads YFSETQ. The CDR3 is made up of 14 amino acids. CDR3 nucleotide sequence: TGCGCCAGCAGCTTGGTTAGCACTAGTTATGGCTACACCTTC. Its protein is CASSLVSTSYGYTF. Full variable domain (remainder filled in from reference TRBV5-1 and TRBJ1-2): KAGVTQTPRYLIKTRGQQVTLSCSPISGHRSVSWYQQTPGQGLQFLFEYFSETQRNKGNFPGRFSGRQFSNSRSEMNVSTLELGDSALYLCASSLVSTSYGYTFGSGTRLTVV.

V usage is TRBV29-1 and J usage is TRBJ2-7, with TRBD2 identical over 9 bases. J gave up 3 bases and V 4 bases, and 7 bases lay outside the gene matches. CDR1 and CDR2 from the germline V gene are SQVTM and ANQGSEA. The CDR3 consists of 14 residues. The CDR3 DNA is TGCAGCGTTGCCCCGGGACTAGCAGACTACGAGCAGTACTTC. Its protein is CSVAPGLADYEQYF.

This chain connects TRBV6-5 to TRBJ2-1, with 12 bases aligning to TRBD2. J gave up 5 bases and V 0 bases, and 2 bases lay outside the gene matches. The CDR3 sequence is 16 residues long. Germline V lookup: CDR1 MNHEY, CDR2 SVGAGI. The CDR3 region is CASSYSRLAGDNEQFF. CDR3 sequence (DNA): TGTGCCAGCAGTTACTCGAGACTAGCGGGGGACAATGAGCAGTTCTTC.